The T cell receptor beta chain described here comes from a study of shared clonotypes between healthy human individuals. The CDR3 covers 17 residues. The V and J ends lost 8 bases and 0 bases, in that order; junction bases with no gene match: 10. In germline, CDR1 is WSHSY, CDR2 SAAADI. Measured with immunoSEQ multiplex PCR; TCRdb has only the in-frame clones, and not every one. The profile shows about 2.4 million clones, approximately 92% of them singletons. The sequence came from a man younger than 30 in good health. The sequenced sample was naive CD4+ T cells sorted from blood. Noted subset: CD45RA+ positively selected. The chain uses TRBV10-2 and TRBJ2-1, with 10 bases that match TRBD2. The DNA of the CDR3 is TGCGCCAGCTCTAGAGATAGCGGGGGGAGCTCCTACAATGAGCAGTTCTTC. Protein product: CASSRDSGGSSYNEQFF.